This T cell receptor beta chain was found in a study of T cell repertoires in cytomegalovirus infection. Overall study context: Shared public TCR beta signatures pointed to both CMV infection and a matching HLA type. General study points: CMV-specific TCR beta clonotypes restricted by HLA-C dominated the ex vivo response. CMV carriers having the relevant HLA were flagged by cumulative public TCR beta family frequency.

About this clonotype itself: Its antigen is currently unknown.

Trimming took off 1 base at V and 3 bases at J, with 7 bases between the two ends. Per the germline V gene, CDR1 is GTSNPN and CDR2 is SVGIG (reference sequence). The CDR3 consists of 13 residues. Each CDR3 protein is one row after TCRdb ran MiXCR on the reads. The data show about 240,000 distinct CDR3 sequences, around an eighth seen once. Sequencing was carried out using PBMCs. The clonotype comes from a human donor in good health (CMV status not recorded). Some clones in this sample may be carry-over from other donors' samples. The gene calls are TRBV30 and TRBJ1-5; D might be TRBD1 (5 bases). The CDR3 loop reads CAWSGQSNQPQHF. In DNA, the CDR3 is TGTGCCTGGAGTGGACAGTCCAATCAGCCCCAGCATTTT.